This record concerns one TCR beta chain sequence. This specimen belongs to a study of cytomegalovirus exposure and HLA in healthy donors. This CDR3 contains 14 residues. V trimming: 2 bases; J trimming: 4 bases; junction bases outside the gene matches: 2. Per germline, CDR1 MDHEN and CDR2 SYDVKM. The PCR used 60 Vbeta and 13 Jbeta primers. Some clones are missing from TCRdb's copy, which holds only in-frame ones; the method was immunoSEQ multiplex PCR. Here the sample spans 150,000 to 250,000 clones, 70% to 80% being singletons. The chain is built from TRBV28 and TRBJ1-3, with 7 nucleotides matching TRBD1. Sequencing used PBMCs. This sequence originates from a man aged 25 to 40 in good health and CMV-seronegative. CDR3 DNA sequence: TGTGCCAGCAGTTTACAACAGGGGGGAAACACCATATATTTT. Its translation: CASSLQQGGNTIYF.